Presented here are 9 T cell receptor beta chains from one specimen sequenced in a study of graft-versus-host responses after intestinal transplantation. The protocol was immunoSEQ multiplex PCR, while the TCRdb copy is restricted to in-frame clones and leaves out a portion. The sample holds about 85,000 clones, roughly four fifths seen once. Antigen specificity for these receptors is unknown. The specimen was unstimulated CD8+ T cells sorted from spleen or lymph node cells, collected before intestinal transplant. The origin of the receptors is a human donor who received an intestinal transplant.

V is TRBV18 and J is TRBJ2-7; D ambiguous. V was cut by 3 bases and J by 5 bases, with 8 bases left in between. CDR3 size: 12 residues. Germline CDR1 KGHSH, CDR2 LQKENI. The CDR3 bases are TGTGCCAGCTCACCCGACTGGAACGAGCAGTACTTC. Its translation: CASSPDWNEQYF.

The J gene is TRBJ1-6, the V gene TRBV5-6; possible D gene TRBD1, 6 bases. CDR1 and CDR2 (germline): SGHDT, YYEEEE. The CDR3 length is 16 residues. V was shortened by 0 bases and J by 7 bases, with 14 bases between the two germline ends. The CDR3 reads CASSLGAGRGNSPLHF. The CDR3 coding sequence is TGTGCCAGCAGCTTGGGGGCAGGGAGGGGGAATTCACCCCTCCACTTT. The whole variable domain, filled in from reference TRBV5-6 and TRBJ1-6, reads DAGVTQSPTHLIKTRGQQVTLRCSPKSGHDTVSWYQQALGQGPQFIFQYYEEEERQRGNFPDRFSGHQFPNYSSELNVNALLLGDSALYLCASSLGAGRGNSPLHFGNGTRLTVT.

This clone was observed once. This rearrangement joins TRBV7-9 to TRBJ2-2; possible D gene TRBD1, 5 bases. The CDR3 covers 14 residues. The germline CDR1 and CDR2 sequences are SEHNR and FQNEAQ (reference sequence). Trimming cost V 5 bases and J 3 bases, with 10 bases left between them. The CDR3 reads CASSKGWDTGELFF. The CDR3 bases are TGTGCCAGCAGCAAGGGGTGGGACACCGGGGAGCTGTTTTTT.

The chain combines TRBV6-5 with TRBJ1-2, with TRBD1 as a possible D gene (6 bases). The V end was cut by 2 bases, the J end by 4 bases, with 14 bases between. Germline loops: CDR1 MNHEY, CDR2 SVGAGI. CDR3 size: 15 residues. CDR3 bases: TGTGCCAGCAGTTACCAGGGCAGGGGAAGCTATGGCTACACCTTC. It translates to CASSYQGRGSYGYTF.

This clone was recorded only once. The DNA is omitted, as the CDR3 cannot be located on it reliably, and the CDR3 follows TCRdb's listing. The rearrangement uses TRBV5-1 and TRBJ2-5; the D segment call TRBD2 is taken from the table without a DNA check. Germline-derived CDR1 and CDR2 are SGHRS and YFSETQ. Ends included, the CDR3 has 18 residues. The CDR3 protein is CASSARTSGRSFLETQYF.

The chain is built from TRBV2 and TRBJ1-4; no reliable D call. The CDR3 extends over 19 amino acids. The germline V gene has CDR1 SNHLY and CDR2 FYNNEI. V shed 8 bases and J shed 0 bases, with 25 bases lying between them. The CDR3 DNA sequence: TGTGCCAGCTTTTACTCTCACCGGGAGCTCGTTGCAACTAATGAAAAACTGTTTTTT. Translation gives CASFYSHRELVATNEKLFF.

This CDR3 reads CASSLQGRETQYF. In DNA, the CDR3 is TGTGCCAGCAGCCTACAGGGGAGAGAGACCCAGTACTTC. The rearrangement joins TRBV27 to TRBJ2-5; 7 positions agree with TRBD1. J lost 4 bases, V lost 6 bases, and 5 bases had no gene match. CDR1 and CDR2 (germline): MNHEY, SMNVEV (reference sequence). The CDR3 runs to 13 residues.

J is TRBJ2-5 and V is TRBV5-6; 12 nucleotides agree with TRBD2. The CDR3 spans 19 residues. With 1 base clipped from V and 2 bases from J, the junction kept 12 bases outside the gene matches. Germline V gene sequence: CDR1 SGHDT, CDR2 YYEEEE. CDR3 in amino acids: CASSLIRTSGAPSQETQYF. The DNA of the CDR3 is TGTGCCAGCAGCTTGATTAGGACTAGCGGGGCGCCTTCTCAAGAGACCCAGTACTTC.

The chain joins TRBV10-1 to TRBJ1-4, with 8 bases identical to TRBD1. Germline V CDR1 and CDR2: WNHNN, SYGVQD (reference sequence). This CDR3 has 14 amino acids. V lost 3 bases and J lost 8; bases outside the gene matches: 5. The DNA of the CDR3 is TGCGCCAGCAGTGAAGGTACAGGGGGAGAAAAACTGTTTTTT. Translated: CASSEGTGGEKLFF.